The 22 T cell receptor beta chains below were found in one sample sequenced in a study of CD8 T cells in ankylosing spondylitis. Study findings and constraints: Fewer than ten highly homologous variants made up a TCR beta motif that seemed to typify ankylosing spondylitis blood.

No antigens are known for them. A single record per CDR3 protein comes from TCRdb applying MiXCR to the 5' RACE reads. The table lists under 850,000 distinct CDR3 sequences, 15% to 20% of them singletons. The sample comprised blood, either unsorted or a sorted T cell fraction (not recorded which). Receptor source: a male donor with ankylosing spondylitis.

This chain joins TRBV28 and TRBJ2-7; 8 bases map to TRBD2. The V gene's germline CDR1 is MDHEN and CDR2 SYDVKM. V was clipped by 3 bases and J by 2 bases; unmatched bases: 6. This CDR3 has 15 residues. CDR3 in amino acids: CASSFPRTSTYEQYF. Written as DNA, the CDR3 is TGTGCCAGCAGTTTCCCAAGGACTAGCACCTACGAGCAGTACTTC.

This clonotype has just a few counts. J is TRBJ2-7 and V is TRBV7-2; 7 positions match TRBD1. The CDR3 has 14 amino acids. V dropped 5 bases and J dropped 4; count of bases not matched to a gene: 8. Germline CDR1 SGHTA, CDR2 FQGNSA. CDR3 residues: CASSTWDSGYEQYF. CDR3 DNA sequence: TGTGCCAGCAGCACCTGGGACAGCGGTTACGAGCAGTACTTC.

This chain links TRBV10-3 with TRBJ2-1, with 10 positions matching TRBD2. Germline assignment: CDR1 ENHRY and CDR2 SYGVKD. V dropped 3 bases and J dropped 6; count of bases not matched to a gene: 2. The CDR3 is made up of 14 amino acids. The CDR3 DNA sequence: TGTGCCATCAGTGATACTAGCGGGGCCAATGAGCAGTTCTTC. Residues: CAISDTSGANEQFF.

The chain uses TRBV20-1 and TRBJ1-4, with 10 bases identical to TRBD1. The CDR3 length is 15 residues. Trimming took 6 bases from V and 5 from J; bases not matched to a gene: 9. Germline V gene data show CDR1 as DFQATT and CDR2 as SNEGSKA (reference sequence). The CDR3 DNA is TGCAGTGCAAAAGCTGGGACAGGGGTCAATGAAAAACTGTTTTTT. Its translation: CSAKAGTGVNEKLFF.

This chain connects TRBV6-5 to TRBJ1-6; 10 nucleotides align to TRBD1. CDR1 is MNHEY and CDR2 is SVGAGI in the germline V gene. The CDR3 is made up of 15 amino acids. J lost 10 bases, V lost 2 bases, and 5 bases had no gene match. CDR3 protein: CASSYLGTGASPLHF. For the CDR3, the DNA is TGTGCCAGCAGTTACCTCGGGACAGGGGCGTCACCCCTCCACTTT.

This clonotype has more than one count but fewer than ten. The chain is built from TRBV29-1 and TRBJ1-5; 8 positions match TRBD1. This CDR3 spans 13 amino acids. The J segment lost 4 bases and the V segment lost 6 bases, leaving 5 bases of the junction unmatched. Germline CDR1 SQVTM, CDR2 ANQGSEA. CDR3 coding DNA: TGCAGCGTCGGGACAGGTATAAATCAGCCCCAGCATTTT. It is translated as CSVGTGINQPQHF. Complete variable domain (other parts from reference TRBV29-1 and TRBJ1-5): SAVISQKPSRDICQRGTSLTIQCQVDSQVTMMFWYRQQPGQSLTLIATANQGSEATYESGFVIDKFPISRPNLTFSTLTVSNMSPEDSSIYLCSVGTGINQPQHFGDGTRLSIL.

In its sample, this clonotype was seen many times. The CDR3 sequence: CASSYGRTYTEQYF. DNA of the CDR3: TGTGCCAGCAGTTACGGGAGAACGTACACGGAGCAGTACTTC. The chain uses TRBV6-2 or TRBV6-3 and TRBJ2-7, with D possibly being TRBD2 (5 bases). V lost 2 bases and J lost 7, with 15 bases in between. The CDR3 is 14 residues long. Germline assignment: CDR1 MNHEY and CDR2 SVGEGT.

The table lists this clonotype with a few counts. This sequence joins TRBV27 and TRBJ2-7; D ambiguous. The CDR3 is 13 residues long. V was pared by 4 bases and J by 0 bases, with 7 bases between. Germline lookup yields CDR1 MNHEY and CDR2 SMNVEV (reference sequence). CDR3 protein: CASSYASSYEQYF. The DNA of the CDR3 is TGTGCCAGCAGTTACGCAAGCTCCTACGAGCAGTACTTC.

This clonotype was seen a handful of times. The CDR3 DNA is TGCGCCAGCAGCCAAGAGGAAGGCGGGAGAAACACAGATACGCAGTATTTT. It specifies CASSQEEGGRNTDTQYF. This chain joins TRBV4-1 and TRBJ2-3, with 7 bases that match TRBD2. CDR1 and CDR2 from the germline V gene are MGHRA and YSYEKL. The junction had 8 bases not matched to a gene; V was cut back by 0 bases and J by 2 bases. This CDR3 is built from 17 residues.

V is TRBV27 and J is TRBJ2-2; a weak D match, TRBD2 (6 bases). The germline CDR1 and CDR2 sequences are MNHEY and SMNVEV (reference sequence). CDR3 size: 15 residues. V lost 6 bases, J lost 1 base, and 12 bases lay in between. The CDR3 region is CASRTPEGNTGELFF. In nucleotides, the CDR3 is TGTGCCAGCAGAACACCGGAGGGGAACACCGGGGAGCTGTTTTTT.

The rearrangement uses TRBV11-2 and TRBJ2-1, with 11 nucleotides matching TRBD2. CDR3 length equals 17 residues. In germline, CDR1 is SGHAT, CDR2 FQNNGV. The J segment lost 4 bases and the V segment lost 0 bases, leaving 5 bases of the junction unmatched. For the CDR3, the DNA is TGTGCCAGCAGCTTAGATCTGGGACTAGCGGTTTACAATGAGCAGTTCTTC. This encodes CASSLDLGLAVYNEQFF.

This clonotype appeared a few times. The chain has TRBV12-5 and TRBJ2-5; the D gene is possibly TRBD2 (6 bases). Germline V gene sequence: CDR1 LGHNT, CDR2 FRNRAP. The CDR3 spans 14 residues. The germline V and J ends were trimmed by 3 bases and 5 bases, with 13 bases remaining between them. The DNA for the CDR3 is TGTGCTAGTGGTTTATCTCTAGCGTGGGAGACCCAGTACTTC. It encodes CASGLSLAWETQYF.

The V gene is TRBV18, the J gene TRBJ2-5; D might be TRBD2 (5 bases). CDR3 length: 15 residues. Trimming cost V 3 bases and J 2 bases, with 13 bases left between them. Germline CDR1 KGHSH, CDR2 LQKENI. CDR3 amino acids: CASSPTGEIQETQYF. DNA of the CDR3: TGTGCCAGCTCACCGACCGGGGAGATTCAAGAGACCCAGTACTTC. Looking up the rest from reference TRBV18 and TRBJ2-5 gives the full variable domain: NAGVMQNPRHLVRRRGQEARLRCSPMKGHSHVYWYRQLPEEGLKFMVYLQKENIIDESGMPKERFSAEFPKEGPSILRIQQVVRGDSAAYFCASSPTGEIQETQYFGPGTRLLVL.

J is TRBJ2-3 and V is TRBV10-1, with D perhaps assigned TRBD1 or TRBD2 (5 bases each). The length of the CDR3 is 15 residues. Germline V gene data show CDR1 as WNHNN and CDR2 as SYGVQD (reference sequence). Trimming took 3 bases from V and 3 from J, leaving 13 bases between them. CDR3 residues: CASSDDGTGTDTQYF. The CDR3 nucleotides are TGCGCCAGCAGTGACGATGGGACGGGTACAGATACGCAGTATTTT.

The CDR3, as DNA: TGTGCCAGCAGTAAGACTAGCGGGTACTCCTACAATGAGCAGTTCTTC. This gives the protein CASSKTSGYSYNEQFF. V gene TRBV27 combines with J gene TRBJ2-1; 10 bases are a match to TRBD2. V lost 5 bases, J lost 0 bases, and 4 bases stayed unmatched. Germline CDR1 is MNHEY and CDR2 is SMNVEV (reference sequence). This CDR3 is built from 16 residues.

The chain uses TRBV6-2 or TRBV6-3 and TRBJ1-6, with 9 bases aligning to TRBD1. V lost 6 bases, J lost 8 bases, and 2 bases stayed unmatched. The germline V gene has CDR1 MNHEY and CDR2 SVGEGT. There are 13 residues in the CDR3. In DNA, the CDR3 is TGTGCCAGCAGGGGACAGGGTGATTCACCCCTCCACTTT. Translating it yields CASRGQGDSPLHF.

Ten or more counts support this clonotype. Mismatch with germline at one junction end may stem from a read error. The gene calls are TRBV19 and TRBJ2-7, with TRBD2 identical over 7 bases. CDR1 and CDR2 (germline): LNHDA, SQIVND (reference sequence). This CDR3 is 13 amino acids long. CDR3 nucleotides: TGCGCCAGCAGCCCTGGGGAGGGCTACGAGCAGTACTTC. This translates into CASSPGEGYEQYF. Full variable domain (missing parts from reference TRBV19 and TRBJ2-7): DGGITQSPKYLFRKEGQNVTLSCEQNLNHDAMYWYRQDPGQGLRLIYYSQIVNDFQKGDIAEGYSVSREKKESFPLTVTSAQKNPTAFYLCASSPGEGYEQYFGPGTRLTVT.

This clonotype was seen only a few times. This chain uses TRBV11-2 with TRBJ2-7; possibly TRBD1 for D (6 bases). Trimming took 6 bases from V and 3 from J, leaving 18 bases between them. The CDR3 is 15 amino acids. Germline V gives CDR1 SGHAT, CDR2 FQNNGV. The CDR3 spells CASSSDSATFYEQYF. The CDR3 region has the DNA TGTGCCAGCAGTTCGGACAGCGCCACTTTCTACGAGCAGTACTTC. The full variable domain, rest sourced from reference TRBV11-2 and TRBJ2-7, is EAGVAQSPRYKIIEKRQSVAFWCNPISGHATLYWYQQILGQGPKLLIQFQNNGVVDDSQLPKDRFSAERLKGVDSTLKIQPAKLEDSAVYLCASSSDSATFYEQYFGPGTRLTVT.

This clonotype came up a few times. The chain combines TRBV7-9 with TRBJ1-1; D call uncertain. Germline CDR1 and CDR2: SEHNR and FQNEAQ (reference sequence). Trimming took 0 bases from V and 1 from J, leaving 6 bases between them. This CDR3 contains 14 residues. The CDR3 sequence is CASSLAFRNTEAFF. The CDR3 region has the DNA TGTGCCAGCAGCTTAGCTTTTAGGAACACTGAAGCTTTCTTT.

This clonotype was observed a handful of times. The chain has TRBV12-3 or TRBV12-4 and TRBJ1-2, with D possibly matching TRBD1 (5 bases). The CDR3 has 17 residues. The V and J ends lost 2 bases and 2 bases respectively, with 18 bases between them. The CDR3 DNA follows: TGTGCCAGCAGTTTATTCCGCCCAACAGGACCCAACTATGGCTACACCTTC. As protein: CASSLFRPTGPNYGYTF.

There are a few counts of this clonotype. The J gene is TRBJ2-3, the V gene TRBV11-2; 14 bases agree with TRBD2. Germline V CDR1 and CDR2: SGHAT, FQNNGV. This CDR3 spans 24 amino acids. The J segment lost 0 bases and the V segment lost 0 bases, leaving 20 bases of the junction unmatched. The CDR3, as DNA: TGTGCCAGCAGCTTAGATCGGGGACTAGCGGGAGAGGAACCCAGGGGCCCTAGCACAGATACGCAGTATTTT. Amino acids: CASSLDRGLAGEEPRGPSTDTQYF. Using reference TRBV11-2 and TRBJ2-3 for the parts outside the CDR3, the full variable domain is EAGVAQSPRYKIIEKRQSVAFWCNPISGHATLYWYQQILGQGPKLLIQFQNNGVVDDSQLPKDRFSAERLKGVDSTLKIQPAKLEDSAVYLCASSLDRGLAGEEPRGPSTDTQYFGPGTRLTVL.

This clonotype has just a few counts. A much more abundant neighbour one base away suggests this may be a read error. Written as DNA, the CDR3 is TGTGCCAGCAGCCGGGACAACTCTGGAAACACCATATATTTT. As protein: CASSRDNSGNTIYF. The chain links TRBV6-1 to TRBJ1-3; possible D gene TRBD1, 6 bases. CDR1 MNHNS and CDR2 SASEGT come from the germline V gene. Trimming left V 6 bases short and J 0 bases short, with 9 bases between. This CDR3 is 14 amino acids long.